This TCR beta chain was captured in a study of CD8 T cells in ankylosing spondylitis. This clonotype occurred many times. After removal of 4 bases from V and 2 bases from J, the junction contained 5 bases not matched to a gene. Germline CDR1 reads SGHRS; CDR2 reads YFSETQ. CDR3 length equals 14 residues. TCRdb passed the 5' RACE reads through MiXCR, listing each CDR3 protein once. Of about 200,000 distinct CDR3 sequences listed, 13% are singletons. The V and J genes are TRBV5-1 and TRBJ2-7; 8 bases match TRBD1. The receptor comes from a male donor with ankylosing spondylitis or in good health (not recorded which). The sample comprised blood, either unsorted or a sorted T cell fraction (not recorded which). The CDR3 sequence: CASSQPGQAYEQYF. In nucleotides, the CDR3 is TGCGCCAGCAGCCAGCCGGGACAGGCCTACGAGCAGTACTTC.